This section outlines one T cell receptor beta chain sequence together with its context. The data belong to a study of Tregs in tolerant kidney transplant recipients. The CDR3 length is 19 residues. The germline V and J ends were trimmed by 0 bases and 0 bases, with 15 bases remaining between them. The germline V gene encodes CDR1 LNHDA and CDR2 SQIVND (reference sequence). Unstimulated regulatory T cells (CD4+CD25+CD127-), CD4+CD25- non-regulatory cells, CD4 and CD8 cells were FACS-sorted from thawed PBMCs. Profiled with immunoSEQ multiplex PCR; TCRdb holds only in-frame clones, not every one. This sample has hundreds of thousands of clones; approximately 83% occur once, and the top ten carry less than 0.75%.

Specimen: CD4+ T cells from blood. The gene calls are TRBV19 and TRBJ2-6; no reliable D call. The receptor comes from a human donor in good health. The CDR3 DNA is TGTGCCAGTAGTATAGATCCCGGAGTGCCCAACTCTGGGGCCAACGTCCTGACTTTC. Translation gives CASSIDPGVPNSGANVLTF. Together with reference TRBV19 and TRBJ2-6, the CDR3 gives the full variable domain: DGGITQSPKYLFRKEGQNVTLSCEQNLNHDAMYWYRQDPGQGLRLIYYSQIVNDFQKGDIAEGYSVSREKKESFPLTVTSAQKNPTAFYLCASSIDPGVPNSGANVLTFGAGSRLTVL.